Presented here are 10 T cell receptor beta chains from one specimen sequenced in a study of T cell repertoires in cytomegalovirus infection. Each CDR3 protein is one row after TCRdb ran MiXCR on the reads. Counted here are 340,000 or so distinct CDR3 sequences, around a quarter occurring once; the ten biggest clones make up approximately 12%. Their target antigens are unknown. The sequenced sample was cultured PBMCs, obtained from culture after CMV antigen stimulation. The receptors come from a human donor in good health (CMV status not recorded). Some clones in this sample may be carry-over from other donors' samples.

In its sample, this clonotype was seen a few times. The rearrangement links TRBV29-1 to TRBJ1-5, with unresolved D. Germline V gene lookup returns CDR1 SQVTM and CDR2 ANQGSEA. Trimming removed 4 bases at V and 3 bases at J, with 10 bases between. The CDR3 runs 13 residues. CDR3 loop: CSVATDYNQPQHF. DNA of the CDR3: TGCAGCGTTGCTACAGACTACAATCAGCCCCAGCATTTT.

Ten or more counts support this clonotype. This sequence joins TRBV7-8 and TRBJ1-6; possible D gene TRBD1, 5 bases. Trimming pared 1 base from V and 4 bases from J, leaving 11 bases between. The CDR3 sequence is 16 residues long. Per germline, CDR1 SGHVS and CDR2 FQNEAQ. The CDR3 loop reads CASSLGQGRYNSPLHF. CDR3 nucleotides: TGTGCCAGCAGCTTAGGGCAGGGCAGATATAATTCACCCCTCCACTTT.

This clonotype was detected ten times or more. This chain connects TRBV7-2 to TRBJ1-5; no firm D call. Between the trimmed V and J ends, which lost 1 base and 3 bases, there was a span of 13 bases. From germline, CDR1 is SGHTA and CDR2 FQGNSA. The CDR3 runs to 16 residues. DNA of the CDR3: TGTGCCAGCAGCTTAGACCCGCGGGGTTACAATCAGCCCCAGCATTTT. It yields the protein CASSLDPRGYNQPQHF.

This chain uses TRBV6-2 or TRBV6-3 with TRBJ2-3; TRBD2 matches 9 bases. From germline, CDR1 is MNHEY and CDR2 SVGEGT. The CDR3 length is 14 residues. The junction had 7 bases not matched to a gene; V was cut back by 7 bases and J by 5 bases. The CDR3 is CASTAGLALDTQYF. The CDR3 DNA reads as TGTGCCAGCACCGCGGGACTAGCCTTAGATACGCAGTATTTT.

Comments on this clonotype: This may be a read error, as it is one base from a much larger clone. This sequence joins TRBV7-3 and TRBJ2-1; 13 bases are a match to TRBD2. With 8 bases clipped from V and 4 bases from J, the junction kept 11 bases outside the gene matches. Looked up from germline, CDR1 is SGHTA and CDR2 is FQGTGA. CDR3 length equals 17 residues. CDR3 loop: CASGPRTSGRAYNEQFF. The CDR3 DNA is TGTGCCAGCGGTCCCCGGACTAGCGGGAGAGCTTACAATGAGCAGTTCTTC.

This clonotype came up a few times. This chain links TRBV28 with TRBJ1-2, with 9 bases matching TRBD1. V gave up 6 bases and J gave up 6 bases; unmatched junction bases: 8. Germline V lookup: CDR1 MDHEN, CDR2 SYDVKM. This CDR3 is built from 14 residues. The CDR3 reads CASSPGQGTDGYTF. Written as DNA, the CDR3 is TGTGCCAGCAGCCCCGGACAGGGGACGGATGGCTACACCTTC.

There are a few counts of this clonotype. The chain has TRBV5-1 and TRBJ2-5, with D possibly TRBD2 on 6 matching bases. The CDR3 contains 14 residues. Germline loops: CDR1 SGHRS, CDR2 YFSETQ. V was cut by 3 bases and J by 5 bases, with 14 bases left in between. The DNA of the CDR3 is TGCGCCAGCAGCTGGTTAGCGGACGGGGAGACCCAGTACTTC. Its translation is CASSWLADGETQYF.

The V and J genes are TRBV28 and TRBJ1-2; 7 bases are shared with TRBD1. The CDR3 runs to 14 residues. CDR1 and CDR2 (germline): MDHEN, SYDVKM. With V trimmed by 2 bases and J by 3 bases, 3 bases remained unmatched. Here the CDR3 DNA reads TGTGCCAGCAGTTTAAGGGGGCGGGACTATGGCTACACCTTC. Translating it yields CASSLRGRDYGYTF.

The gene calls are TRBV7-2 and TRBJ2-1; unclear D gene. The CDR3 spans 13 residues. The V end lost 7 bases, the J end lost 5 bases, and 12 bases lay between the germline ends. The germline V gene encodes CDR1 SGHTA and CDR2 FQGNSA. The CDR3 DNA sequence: TGTGCCAGCATGGGCAGGCTAGACAATGAGCAGTTCTTC. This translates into CASMGRLDNEQFF.

The CDR3: CASLGPNQETQYF. CDR3 bases: TGTGCCAGCCTGGGACCGAATCAAGAGACCCAGTACTTC. V and J are TRBV5-4 and TRBJ2-5; D is tentatively TRBD1 or TRBD2 (5 bases each). CDR1 and CDR2 (germline): SGHNT, YYREEE (reference sequence). V lost 7 bases and J lost 2, with 12 bases in between. The length of the CDR3 is 13 residues.